Listed here are 23 T cell receptor beta chains from one sample, sequenced in a study of human T cells and chemical hapten exposure. Time point defined: patch test 1, 2 weeks after DPC sensitization. The treatment: therapeutic diphenylcyclopropenone sensitization with weekly scalp DPC. One entry per CDR3 protein results from TCRdb running MiXCR on the RACE reads. The sample lists approximately 80,000 distinct CDR3 sequences, around 11% occurring once. This sample comprised whole blood, obtained in connection with sensitization to the hapten diphenylcyclopropenone (DPC). The receptors shown here come from a woman in her forties or fifties with alopecia areata. Some clones in this sample may be carry-over from other donors' samples.

This clonotype occurred a few times. The chain couples TRBV20-1 to TRBJ1-2, with 7 positions matching TRBD1. CDR3 length: 14 amino acids. The V gene end was trimmed by 1 base and the J gene end by 4 bases; junction bases not matched to a gene: 6. Germline V gene lookup returns CDR1 DFQATT and CDR2 SNEGSKA (reference sequence). CDR3 amino acids: CSARGAGTAYGYTF. CDR3 DNA: TGCAGTGCTAGAGGCGCCGGGACAGCCTATGGCTACACCTTC.

The chain recombines TRBV5-1 with TRBJ2-3; 8 bases fit TRBD2. Germline CDR1 is SGHRS and CDR2 is YFSETQ. Unmatched junction bases numbered 0, after V lost 2 bases and J lost 4 bases. The CDR3 is 13 residues long. The CDR3 nucleotides are TGCGCCAGCAGCTTAGCGGGAGCAGATACGCAGTATTTT. It is translated as CASSLAGADTQYF.

At least ten counts were recorded for this clonotype. The V call is TRBV7-9, the J call TRBJ1-6; 10 bases are shared with TRBD1. V lost 5 bases, J lost 3 bases, and 4 bases stayed unmatched. CDR3 length: 16 amino acids. Germline V gene lookup returns CDR1 SEHNR and CDR2 FQNEAQ (reference sequence). CDR3 bases: TGTGCCAGCAGCCAGGGACAGGGGTTCTATAATTCACCCCTCCACTTT. Translating it yields CASSQGQGFYNSPLHF. The whole variable domain, filled in from reference TRBV7-9 and TRBJ1-6, reads DTGVSQNPRHKITKRGQNVTFRCDPISEHNRLYWYRQTLGQGPEFLTYFQNEAQLEKSRLLSDRFSAERPKGSFSTLEIQRTEQGDSAMYLCASSQGQGFYNSPLHFGNGTRLTVT.

This clonotype was counted a few times. The genes are TRBV20-1 and TRBJ1-4; D is ambiguous. The V gene's germline CDR1 is DFQATT and CDR2 SNEGSKA (reference sequence). The CDR3 covers 14 residues. The V gene lost 3 bases and the J gene lost 7 bases, with 15 bases spanning the gap. The CDR3 reads CSASRAGRSEKLFF. The CDR3 DNA sequence: TGCAGTGCTAGTAGGGCAGGTCGGAGTGAAAAACTGTTTTTT.

J is TRBJ2-7 and V is TRBV9; the D gene is possibly TRBD1 (6 bases). Deletions cut 0 bases from V and 2 bases from J, with 15 bases between. Per the germline V gene, CDR1 is SGDLS and CDR2 is YYNGEE. The CDR3 runs to 16 residues. The CDR3 here is CASSVAGDIPTYEQYF. The CDR3 nucleotides are TGTGCCAGCAGCGTAGCTGGGGACATTCCAACCTACGAGCAGTACTTC.

This clonotype was seen at least ten times. The J gene is TRBJ1-5, the V gene TRBV28; 9 nucleotides align to TRBD1. After removal of 6 bases from V and 11 bases from J, the junction contained 8 bases not matched to a gene. Germline V lookup: CDR1 MDHEN, CDR2 SYDVKM. The CDR3 runs to 13 residues. The CDR3 region is CASRRGQGSTQHF. The CDR3 DNA follows: TGTGCCAGCAGGAGGGGACAGGGCTCGACCCAGCATTTT.

In this sample, this clonotype turned up a few times. The V and J genes are TRBV14 and TRBJ1-1, with TRBD1 identical over 7 bases. V gave up 2 bases and J gave up 11 bases; unmatched junction bases: 8. The germline V gene has CDR1 SGHDN and CDR2 FVKESK. This CDR3 has 13 amino acids. This CDR3 reads CASSQPTGLGAFF. The CDR3, as DNA: TGTGCCAGCAGCCAACCGACAGGGCTAGGCGCTTTCTTT.

The V call is TRBV12-3 or TRBV12-4, the J call TRBJ2-2, with TRBD1 identical over 10 bases. The CDR3 spans 19 residues. The V gene end was trimmed by 6 bases and the J gene end by 0 bases; junction bases not matched to a gene: 13. In DNA, the CDR3 is TGTGCCAGCAGCCCCGGGACAGGGGTCTCGCACTCGAACACCGGGGAGCTGTTTTTT. Protein sequence: CASSPGTGVSHSNTGELFF.

This clonotype occurred many times. This CDR3 reads CASSQVPPVADYNEQFF. CDR3 in DNA: TGCGCCAGCAGCCAAGTGCCGCCTGTGGCGGACTACAATGAGCAGTTCTTC. V gene TRBV5-1 combines with J gene TRBJ2-1; D not certain. The germline V gene has CDR1 SGHRS and CDR2 YFSETQ. The CDR3 is 17 amino acids. V lost 4 bases and J 3 bases, leaving 20 bases between the germline ends.

The V call is TRBV29-1, the J call TRBJ1-2; the D gene is possibly TRBD1 (5 bases). The V end was cut by 3 bases, the J end by 1 base, with 21 bases between. Germline V gene lookup returns CDR1 SQVTM and CDR2 ANQGSEA. The CDR3 loop spans 17 amino acids. The CDR3 protein is CSVDPRRTEGNNYGYTF. DNA of the CDR3: TGCAGCGTTGACCCGAGGAGGACTGAGGGGAATAACTATGGCTACACCTTC.

This clonotype was counted at least ten times. V and J are TRBV7-9 and TRBJ2-5; 9 nucleotides align to TRBD2. The trim removed 1 base at V and 1 base at J, leaving 10 bases unmatched. The V gene's germline CDR1 is SEHNR and CDR2 FQNEAQ (reference sequence). CDR3 size: 18 residues. The CDR3 protein is CASSLGAAGGGGQETQYF. The CDR3 DNA reads as TGTGCCAGCAGCTTAGGGGCAGCGGGAGGAGGTGGCCAAGAGACCCAGTACTTC. The full variable domain, completed using reference TRBV7-9 and TRBJ2-5, is DTGVSQNPRHKITKRGQNVTFRCDPISEHNRLYWYRQTLGQGPEFLTYFQNEAQLEKSRLLSDRFSAERPKGSFSTLEIQRTEQGDSAMYLCASSLGAAGGGGQETQYFGPGTRLLVL.

The V gene is TRBV4-1, the J gene TRBJ2-7, with 8 bases lining up with TRBD1. This CDR3 spans 16 amino acids. Trimming took 1 base from V and 4 from J; bases not matched to a gene: 9. Germline values: CDR1 MGHRA, CDR2 YSYEKL. The CDR3 region has the DNA TGCGCCAGCAGCCAAGTGTGGCAGGGGGCTTTGTACGAGCAGTACTTC. Residues: CASSQVWQGALYEQYF.

This clonotype has ten or more counts. The rearrangement links TRBV6-5 to TRBJ1-1; TRBD1 matches at 8 bases. The CDR3 is 13 residues long. Trimming cost V 6 bases and J 4 bases; bases outside gene matches: 4. Germline loops: CDR1 MNHEY, CDR2 SVGAGI. This CDR3 is CASSRQGTTEAFF. CDR3 in DNA: TGTGCCAGCAGCCGACAGGGGACCACTGAAGCTTTCTTT.

The gene calls are TRBV29-1 and TRBJ1-2; D is uncertain. Germline CDR1 and CDR2: SQVTM and ANQGSEA. The CDR3 totals 15 residues. V dropped 4 bases and J dropped 3 bases, with 18 bases sitting between them. CDR3 amino acids: CSVVGGALRDYGYTF. The CDR3 region has the DNA TGCAGCGTTGTCGGAGGCGCGCTGAGAGACTATGGCTACACCTTC.

This clonotype was counted ten times or more. The chain recombines TRBV20-1 with TRBJ2-7; 7 nucleotides match TRBD1. There are 13 residues in the CDR3. With 5 bases clipped from V and 3 bases from J, the junction kept 7 bases outside the gene matches. Germline V gene lookup returns CDR1 DFQATT and CDR2 SNEGSKA (reference sequence). The CDR3 bases are TGCAGTGCTGCTTGGGACAGATACTACGAGCAGTACTTC. Amino acid sequence: CSAAWDRYYEQYF.

This clonotype was found a few times. The rearrangement uses TRBV29-1 and TRBJ2-3; D gene uncertain. V was pared by 0 bases and J by 10 bases, with 14 bases between. The germline V gene has CDR1 SQVTM and CDR2 ANQGSEA. The CDR3 spans 13 residues. Written as DNA, the CDR3 is TGCAGCGTTGAAGAGGGCTCCCTCAGAGCGCAGTATTTT. As protein: CSVEEGSLRAQYF.

This sequence joins TRBV7-9 and TRBJ1-6, with 7 bases fitting TRBD1. CDR1 is SEHNR, CDR2 FQNEAQ, per germline (reference sequence). The CDR3 contains 15 residues. V lost 4 bases, J lost 7 bases, and 7 bases stayed unmatched. The CDR3: CASSSSTGPNSPLHF. Here the CDR3 DNA reads TGTGCCAGCAGCTCCTCGACAGGGCCCAATTCACCCCTCCACTTT. Combining the CDR3 with reference TRBV7-9 and TRBJ1-6 gives the whole variable domain DTGVSQNPRHKITKRGQNVTFRCDPISEHNRLYWYRQTLGQGPEFLTYFQNEAQLEKSRLLSDRFSAERPKGSFSTLEIQRTEQGDSAMYLCASSSSTGPNSPLHFGNGTRLTVT.

J is TRBJ2-1 and V is TRBV20-1; D may be TRBD1 or TRBD2 (6 bases each). Germline V gives CDR1 DFQATT, CDR2 SNEGSKA (reference sequence). With 4 bases removed from V and 8 bases from J, the gap between germline ends came to 21 bases. The CDR3 sequence is 15 residues long. In DNA, the CDR3 is TGCAGTGCTATCGACAGGAAGGGGGGTAACTATGAGCAGTTCTTC. Its translation: CSAIDRKGGNYEQFF.

This clonotype has ten or more counts. This chain uses TRBV25-1 with TRBJ2-1; 8 bases are shared with TRBD2. Germline V lookup: CDR1 MGHDK, CDR2 SYGVNS. After removal of 4 bases from V and 1 base from J, the junction contained 12 bases not matched to a gene. CDR3 length: 18 amino acids. Here the CDR3 reads CASSGGLGTGGSYNEQFF. CDR3 nucleotide sequence: TGTGCCAGCAGTGGGGGGCTAGGGACGGGAGGGTCCTACAATGAGCAGTTCTTC.

This clonotype was counted a few times. The J gene is TRBJ2-3, the V gene TRBV7-2; 7 nucleotides line up with TRBD2. Germline CDR1 is SGHTA and CDR2 is FQGNSA. This CDR3 is 16 amino acids long. After removal of 4 bases from V and 5 bases from J, the junction contained 12 bases not matched to a gene. CDR3 DNA: TGTGCCAGCAGCTCCCGATGGAGCGGGGCCTTAGATACGCAGTATTTT. This gives the protein CASSSRWSGALDTQYF.

The CDR3 DNA reads TGTGCCAGCAGCTCCGATGGGGGGGGCAGCACAGATACGCAGTATTTT. Its protein is CASSSDGGGSTDTQYF. The chain combines TRBV11-3 with TRBJ2-3, with TRBD2 as a possible D gene (7 bases). The germline V and J ends were trimmed by 4 bases and 0 bases, with 14 bases remaining between them. This CDR3 is 16 amino acids long. Germline CDR1 SGHNT, CDR2 YENEEA. Combining the CDR3 with reference TRBV11-3 and TRBJ2-3 gives the whole variable domain EAGVVQSPRYKIIEKKQPVAFWCNPISGHNTLYWYLQNLGQGPELLIRYENEEAVDDSQLPKDRFSAERLKGVDSTLKIQPAELGDSAVYLCASSSDGGGSTDTQYFGPGTRLTVL.

This clonotype was counted many times. The chain couples TRBV3-1 to TRBJ1-6, with a weak D call TRBD1 (6 bases). Trimming removed 4 bases from V and 7 bases from J, with 14 bases in between. The CDR3 totals 15 residues. In germline, CDR1 is LGHDT, CDR2 YNNKEL (reference sequence). CDR3 protein: CASSPSGTINSPLHF. CDR3 nucleotides: TGTGCCAGCAGCCCCTCCGGGACAATCAATTCACCCCTCCACTTT.

The V and J genes are TRBV18 and TRBJ1-5, with D uncertain. V lost 4 bases and J lost 2, with 3 bases in between. The CDR3 is 12 amino acids. Per germline, CDR1 KGHSH and CDR2 LQKENI. The CDR3 bases are TGTGCCAGCTCACAGGGCAATCAGCCCCAGCATTTT. Its protein is CASSQGNQPQHF.